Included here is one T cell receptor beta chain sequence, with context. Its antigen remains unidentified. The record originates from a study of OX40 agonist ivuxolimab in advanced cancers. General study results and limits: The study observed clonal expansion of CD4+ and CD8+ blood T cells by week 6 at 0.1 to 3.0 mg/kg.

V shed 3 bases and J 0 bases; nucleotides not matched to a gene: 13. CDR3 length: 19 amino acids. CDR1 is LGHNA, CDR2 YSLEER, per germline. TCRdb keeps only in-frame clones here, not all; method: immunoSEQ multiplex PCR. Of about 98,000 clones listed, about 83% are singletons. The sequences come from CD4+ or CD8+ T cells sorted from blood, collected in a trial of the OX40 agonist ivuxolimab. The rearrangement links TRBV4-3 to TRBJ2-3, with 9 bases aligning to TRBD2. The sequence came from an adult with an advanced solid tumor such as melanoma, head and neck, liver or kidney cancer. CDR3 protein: CASSHREKYSGGSTDTQYF. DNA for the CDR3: TGCGCCAGCAGCCACCGAGAGAAGTATAGCGGGGGAAGCACAGATACGCAGTATTTT.